These 8 T cell receptor beta chains share one sample of origin, sequenced in a study of T-cell reconstitution after alpha-beta-depleted transplantation in children. The library targeted TCRbeta and was prepared with unique molecular identifiers. TCRdb fed the PCR reads into MiXCR, producing one record per CDR3 protein. The table includes about 230,000 distinct CDR3 sequences, approximately 9.5% detected once. The specimen was PBMCs from the stem cell graft donor, collected from the stem cell graft. These receptors all come from a human donor who donated a stem cell graft to a child with acute lymphoblastic leukemia.

This clonotype was found a few times. The V and J genes are TRBV7-9 and TRBJ1-5, with 12 bases that match TRBD1. With 6 bases clipped from V and 5 bases from J, the junction kept 5 bases outside the gene matches. The CDR3 is 15 residues long. Germline CDR1 and CDR2: SEHNR and FQNEAQ (reference sequence). CDR3 amino acids: CASSAGTGGDQPQHF. The CDR3 nucleotides are TGTGCCAGCAGTGCCGGGACAGGGGGCGATCAGCCCCAGCATTTT.

The rearrangement links TRBV27 to TRBJ2-7, with 8 bases lining up with TRBD2. The CDR3 runs 16 residues. J lost 2 bases, V lost 5 bases, and 11 bases had no gene match. Germline V gives CDR1 MNHEY, CDR2 SMNVEV (reference sequence). The CDR3: CASSPLPAGGTYEQYF. The CDR3 coding sequence is TGTGCCAGCAGTCCCCTTCCTGCGGGGGGAACCTACGAGCAGTACTTC.

V and J are TRBV3-1 and TRBJ2-2; TRBD2 agrees at 8 bases. After removal of 7 bases from V and 0 bases from J, the junction contained 10 bases not matched to a gene. The CDR3 length is 17 residues. Germline lookup yields CDR1 LGHDT and CDR2 YNNKEL (reference sequence). The CDR3 region has the DNA TGTGCCAGCACCCCGAACCCGGGACTAGCGAACACCGGGGAGCTGTTTTTT. Translating gives CASTPNPGLANTGELFF.

This clonotype was seen at least ten times. This chain uses TRBV6-5 with TRBJ2-5; D gene ambiguous. Germline assignment: CDR1 MNHEY and CDR2 SVGAGI. The V and J ends lost 2 bases and 1 base respectively, with 5 bases between them. This CDR3 has 13 residues. The CDR3 DNA is TGTGCCAGCAGTTACGGTATCCAAGAGACCCAGTACTTC. Translation gives CASSYGIQETQYF.

V gene TRBV7-2 combines with J gene TRBJ2-7; no reliable D call. The germline CDR1 and CDR2 sequences are SGHTA and FQGNSA. V gave up 4 bases and J gave up 3 bases, with 16 bases separating them. The CDR3 consists of 15 residues. CDR3 coding DNA: TGTGCCAGCAGCTCCGTCGGACGTAGCTTCTACGAGCAGTACTTC. It encodes CASSSVGRSFYEQYF.

This clonotype has only a few counts. This chain links TRBV5-1 with TRBJ1-1, with a tentative D call TRBD1 (5 bases). Trimming shortened V by 2 bases and J by 0 bases, and 11 bases separated the two germline ends. Looked up from germline, CDR1 is SGHRS and CDR2 is YFSETQ. This CDR3 comprises 15 residues. The CDR3 reads CASSFGTTMNTEAFF. The CDR3 coding sequence is TGCGCCAGCAGCTTCGGGACTACTATGAACACTGAAGCTTTCTTT. Complete variable domain (other parts from reference TRBV5-1 and TRBJ1-1): KAGVTQTPRYLIKTRGQQVTLSCSPISGHRSVSWYQQTPGQGLQFLFEYFSETQRNKGNFPGRFSGRQFSNSRSEMNVSTLELGDSALYLCASSFGTTMNTEAFFGQGTRLTVV.

This clonotype occurred many times. The chain has TRBV6-5 and TRBJ1-4; D possibly corresponds to TRBD1 (5 bases). Germline V gene lookup returns CDR1 MNHEY and CDR2 SVGAGI. There are 18 residues in the CDR3. V lost 6 bases, J lost 8 bases, and 28 bases lay in between. In DNA form, the CDR3 reads TGTGCCAGCAGCCGCACATCCCCGAGCAGGGTACGCTACGAAAAACTGTTTTTT. Amino acid sequence: CASSRTSPSRVRYEKLFF.

In its sample, this clonotype was seen a few times. The chain joins TRBV4-3 to TRBJ1-1; no clear D. The CDR3 runs 13 residues. CDR1 and CDR2 (germline): LGHNA, YSLEER. V was shortened by 0 bases and J by 6 bases, with 8 bases between the two germline ends. As DNA, the CDR3 is TGCGCCAGCAGCCAAGATCTAGGCGCTGAAGCTTTCTTT. As protein: CASSQDLGAEAFF.